These T cell receptor beta chains were read from a single sample in a study of cytomegalovirus exposure and HLA in healthy donors. Clones were sequenced by immunoSEQ multiplex PCR, and TCRdb holds only the in-frame ones, with some missing. The data show over 110,000 clones, 75% to 85% seen once. Material: PBMCs. These receptors were collected from a female donor in good health and CMV-seronegative. Each CDR3 is given with its conserved first and last residue. Each record gives: J gene, V gene, CDR3 protein.

TRBJ2-4 TRBV9 CASSPGLTIAKNIQYF
TRBJ2-7 TRBV6-6 CASMSGNEQYF
TRBJ1-4 TRBV7-6 CASSSGTVGNEKLFF
TRBJ2-3 TRBV5-5 CASRGTRVTDTQYF
TRBJ2-7 TRBV7-2 CASSAGLAEVYEQYF
TRBJ2-3 TRBV5-1 CASSLARGDTDTQYF
TRBJ2-7 TRBV4-1 CASSAGLLPYEQYF
TRBJ2-7 TRBV5-6 CASSPGQGLYEQYF
TRBJ1-1 TRBV5-6 CASSPRVRVRTGNTEAFF
TRBJ2-1 TRBV9 CASSVGGLAGVGEQFF
TRBJ2-3 TRBV11-3 CASSLAVGTDTQYF
TRBJ1-4 TRBV6-5 CASSSRTGVPELFF
TRBJ2-7 TRBV6-6 CASSYSKDSLSYEQYF
TRBJ1-5 TRBV19 CASTPLDRGNQPQHF
TRBJ2-7 TRBV15 CATSPQKGGASNEQYF
TRBJ1-4 TRBV2 CASSEAGAGNEKLFF
TRBJ1-1 TRBV30 CAWSVSNTEAFF
TRBJ2-3 TRBV5-6 CASIAKGEYTDTQYF
TRBJ2-7 TRBV7-8 CASNTDPGLPGEQYF
TRBJ2-6 TRBV5-4 CASSLQGATGANVLTF
TRBJ2-5 TRBV7-6 CASSDYDRVQETQYF
TRBJ1-2 TRBV14 CASSYNNYGYTF
TRBJ1-5 TRBV2 CASSEAGGWYSNQPQHF
TRBJ2-2 TRBV27 CASKDRGLVTGELFF
TRBJ1-1 TRBV19 CASSILTGGAFF
TRBJ2-5 TRBV27 CASRETSEETQYF
TRBJ2-2 TRBV9 CASSVGGGAVGELFF
TRBJ2-5 TRBV27 CASSISGSFGTQYF
TRBJ1-6 TRBV7-2 CASSLIGTGQSPLHF
TRBJ1-2 TRBV30 CAWSRAGGRGYTF
TRBJ1-5 TRBV2 CASRGTPPQKPQHF
TRBJ2-7 TRBV19 CASSAPGALSSYEQYF
TRBJ2-4 TRBV7-9 CASSLATSLAKNIQYF
TRBJ1-5 TRBV10-1 CASRRSQGRGNQPQHF
TRBJ2-5 TRBV7-2 CASSLTGQRETQYF
TRBJ2-3 TRBV2 CASSVSGGEDTQYF
TRBJ2-6 TRBV11-2 CASSLRPPQEYSGANVLTF
TRBJ2-7 TRBV7-2 CASSGDREGHEQYF
TRBJ2-1 TRBV4-1 CASSQLAGGNEQFF
TRBJ2-7 TRBV11-2 CASSLVRDSLFGLREQYF
TRBJ2-1 TRBV5-1 CASSLGTGGGTYNEQFF
TRBJ1-2 TRBV4-1 CASSQGFPGPGANYGYTF
TRBJ2-7 TRBV7-6 CASSLVRGSYEQYF
TRBJ2-7 TRBV6-5 CASRSGTYEQYF
TRBJ2-3 TRBV29-1 CSASPLPGGLGTDTQYF
TRBJ2-5 TRBV29-1 CSTGVQETQYF
TRBJ1-3 TRBV6-6 CASSYEAYSGNTIYF
TRBJ2-1 TRBV9 CASSVDPNREQFF
TRBJ2-5 TRBV9 CASSVGRLAVEETQYF
TRBJ2-1 TRBV4-3 CASSPRGGGGSGEQFF
TRBJ2-2 TRBV7-2 CASSRGQTNTGELFF
TRBJ1-2 TRBV28 CASSLYSNYGYTF
TRBJ1-3 TRBV18 CASSTGGQSGNTIYF
TRBJ1-1 TRBV16 CASSQGGSLQNTEAFF